This T cell receptor (beta chain) was sequenced during a study of blood T cell repertoires in COVID-19. Overall study context: The origin of the acute and convalescent COVID-19 samples was the United States, Italy and Spain.

The method was immunoSEQ multiplex PCR; TCRdb's version includes in-frame clones alone and lacks a portion of them. The sample has 40,000 or so clones; under 90% are singletons. The germline V and J ends were trimmed by 4 bases and 3 bases, with 9 bases remaining between them. The CDR3 runs 13 residues. The germline V gene encodes CDR1 LGHNA and CDR2 YSLEER. The TCR originated in a human donor in a cohort sampled during active COVID-19. This sequence joins TRBV4-3 and TRBJ1-1, with no clear D. Sequenced input: peripheral blood. The DNA of the CDR3 is TGCGCCAGCAGCCCTGGGAGGGACACTGAAGCTTTCTTT. It translates to CASSPGRDTEAFF.